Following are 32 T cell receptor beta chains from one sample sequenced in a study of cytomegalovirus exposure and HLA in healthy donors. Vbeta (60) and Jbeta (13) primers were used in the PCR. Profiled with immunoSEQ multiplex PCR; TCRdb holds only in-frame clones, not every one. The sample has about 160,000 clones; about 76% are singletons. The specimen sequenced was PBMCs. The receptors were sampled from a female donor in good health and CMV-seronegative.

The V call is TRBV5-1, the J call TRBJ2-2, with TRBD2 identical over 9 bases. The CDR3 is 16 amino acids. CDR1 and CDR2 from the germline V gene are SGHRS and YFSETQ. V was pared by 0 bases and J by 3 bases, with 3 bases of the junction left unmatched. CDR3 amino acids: CASSLGAGGHTGELFF. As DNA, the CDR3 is TGCGCCAGCAGCTTGGGAGCGGGAGGACACACCGGGGAGCTGTTTTTT.

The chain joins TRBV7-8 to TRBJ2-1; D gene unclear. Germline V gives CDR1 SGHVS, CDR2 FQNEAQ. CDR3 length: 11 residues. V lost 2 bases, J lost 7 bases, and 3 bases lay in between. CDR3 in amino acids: CASSLQNEQFF. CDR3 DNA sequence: TGTGCCAGCAGCTTACAAAATGAGCAGTTCTTC. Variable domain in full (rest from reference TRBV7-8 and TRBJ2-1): GAGVSQSPRYKVAKRGQDVALRCDPISGHVSLFWYQQALGQGPEFLTYFQNEAQLDKSGLPSDRFFAERPEGSVSTLKIQRTQQEDSAVYLCASSLQNEQFFGPGTRLTVL.

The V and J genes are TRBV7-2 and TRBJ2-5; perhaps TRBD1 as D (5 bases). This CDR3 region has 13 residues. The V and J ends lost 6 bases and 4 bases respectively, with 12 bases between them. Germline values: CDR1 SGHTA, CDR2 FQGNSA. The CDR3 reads CASSSARVETQYF. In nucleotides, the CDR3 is TGTGCCAGCAGTTCGGCCAGGGTAGAGACCCAGTACTTC.

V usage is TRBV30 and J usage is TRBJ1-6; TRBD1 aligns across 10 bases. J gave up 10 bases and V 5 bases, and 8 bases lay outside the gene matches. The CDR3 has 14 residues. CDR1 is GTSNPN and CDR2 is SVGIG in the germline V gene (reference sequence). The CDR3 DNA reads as TGTGCCTGGGGACAGGGGGATCTAGGATCACCCCTCCACTTT. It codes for CAWGQGDLGSPLHF.

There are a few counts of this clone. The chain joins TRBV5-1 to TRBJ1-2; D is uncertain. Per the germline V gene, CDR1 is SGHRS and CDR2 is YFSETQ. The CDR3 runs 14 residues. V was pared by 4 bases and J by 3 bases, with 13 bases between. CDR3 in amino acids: CASSPSETYYGYTF. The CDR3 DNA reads TGCGCCAGCAGCCCTTCAGAGACTTACTATGGCTACACCTTC.

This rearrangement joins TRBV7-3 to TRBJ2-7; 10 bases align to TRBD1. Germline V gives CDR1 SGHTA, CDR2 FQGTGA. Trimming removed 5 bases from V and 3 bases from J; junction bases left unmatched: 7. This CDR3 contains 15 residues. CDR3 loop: CASSPTGQGIYEQYF. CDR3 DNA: TGTGCCAGCAGCCCGACGGGACAGGGGATCTACGAGCAGTACTTC.

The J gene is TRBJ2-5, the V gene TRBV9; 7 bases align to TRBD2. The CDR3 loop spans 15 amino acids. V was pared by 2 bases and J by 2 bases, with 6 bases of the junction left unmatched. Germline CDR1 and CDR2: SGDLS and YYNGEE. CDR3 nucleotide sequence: TGTGCCAGCAGCGTGGCTAGCGGAGAACAAGAGACCCAGTACTTC. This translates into CASSVASGEQETQYF.

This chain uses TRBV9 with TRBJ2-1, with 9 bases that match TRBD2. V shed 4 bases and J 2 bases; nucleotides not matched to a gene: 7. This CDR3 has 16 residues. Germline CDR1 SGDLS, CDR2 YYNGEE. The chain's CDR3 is CASSPRLAVPYNEQFF. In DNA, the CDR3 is TGTGCCAGCAGCCCCCGACTAGCGGTGCCCTACAATGAGCAGTTCTTC.

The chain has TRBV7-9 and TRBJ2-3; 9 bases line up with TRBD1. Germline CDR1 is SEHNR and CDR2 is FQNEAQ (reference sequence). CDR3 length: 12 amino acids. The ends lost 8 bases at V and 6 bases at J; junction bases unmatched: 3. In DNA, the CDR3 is TGTGCCAGCGGGACAGGGATTGATACGCAGTATTTT. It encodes CASGTGIDTQYF. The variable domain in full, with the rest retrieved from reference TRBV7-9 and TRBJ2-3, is DTGVSQNPRHKITKRGQNVTFRCDPISEHNRLYWYRQTLGQGPEFLTYFQNEAQLEKSRLLSDRFSAERPKGSFSTLEIQRTEQGDSAMYLCASGTGIDTQYFGPGTRLTVL.

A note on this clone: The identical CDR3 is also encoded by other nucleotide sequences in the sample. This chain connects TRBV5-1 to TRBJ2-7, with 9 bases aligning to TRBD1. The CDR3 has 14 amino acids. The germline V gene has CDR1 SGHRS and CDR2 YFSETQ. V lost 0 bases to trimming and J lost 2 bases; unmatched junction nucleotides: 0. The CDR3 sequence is CASSLGQGAYEQYF. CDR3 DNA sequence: TGCGCCAGCAGCTTGGGACAGGGGGCCTACGAGCAGTACTTC. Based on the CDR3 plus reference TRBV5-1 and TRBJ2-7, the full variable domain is KAGVTQTPRYLIKTRGQQVTLSCSPISGHRSVSWYQQTPGQGLQFLFEYFSETQRNKGNFPGRFSGRQFSNSRSEMNVSTLELGDSALYLCASSLGQGAYEQYFGPGTRLTVT.

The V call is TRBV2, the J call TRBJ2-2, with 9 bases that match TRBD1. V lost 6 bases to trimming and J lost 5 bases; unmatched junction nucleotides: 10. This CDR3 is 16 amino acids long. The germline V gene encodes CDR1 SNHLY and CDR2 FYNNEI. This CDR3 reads CASRVGQGGRTGELFF. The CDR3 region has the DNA TGTGCCAGCAGAGTGGGACAGGGTGGGAGGACCGGGGAGCTGTTTTTT.

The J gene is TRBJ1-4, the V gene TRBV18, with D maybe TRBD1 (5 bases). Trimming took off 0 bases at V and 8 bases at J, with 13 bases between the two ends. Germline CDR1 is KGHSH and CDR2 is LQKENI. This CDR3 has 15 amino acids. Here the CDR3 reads CASSPPPQGGEKLFF. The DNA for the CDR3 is TGTGCCAGCTCACCACCCCCCCAGGGTGGGGAAAAACTGTTTTTT.

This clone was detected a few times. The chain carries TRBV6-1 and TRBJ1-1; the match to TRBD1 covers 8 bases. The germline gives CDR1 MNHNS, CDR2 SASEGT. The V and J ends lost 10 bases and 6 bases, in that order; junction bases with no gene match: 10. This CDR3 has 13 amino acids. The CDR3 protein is CATYPGQGPEAFF. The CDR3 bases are TGTGCCACCTACCCCGGACAGGGCCCTGAAGCTTTCTTT.

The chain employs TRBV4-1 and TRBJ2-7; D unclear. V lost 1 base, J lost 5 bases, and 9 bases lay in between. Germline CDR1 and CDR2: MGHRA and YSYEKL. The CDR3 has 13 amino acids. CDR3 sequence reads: CASSQGPLDEQYF. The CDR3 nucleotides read TGCGCCAGCAGCCAAGGCCCCCTAGACGAGCAGTACTTC.

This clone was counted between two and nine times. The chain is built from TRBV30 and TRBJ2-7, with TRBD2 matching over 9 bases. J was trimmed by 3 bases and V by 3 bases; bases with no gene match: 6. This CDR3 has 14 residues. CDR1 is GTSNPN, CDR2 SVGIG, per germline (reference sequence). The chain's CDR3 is CAWRKSGGLYEQYF. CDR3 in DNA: TGTGCCTGGAGAAAGAGCGGGGGGCTCTACGAGCAGTACTTC.

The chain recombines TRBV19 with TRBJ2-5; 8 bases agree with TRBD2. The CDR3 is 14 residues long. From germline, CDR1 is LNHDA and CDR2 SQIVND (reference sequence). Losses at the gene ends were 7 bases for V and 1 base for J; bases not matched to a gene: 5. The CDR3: CASNSGGGQETQYF. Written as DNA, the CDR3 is TGTGCCAGTAACAGCGGGGGTGGCCAAGAGACCCAGTACTTC.

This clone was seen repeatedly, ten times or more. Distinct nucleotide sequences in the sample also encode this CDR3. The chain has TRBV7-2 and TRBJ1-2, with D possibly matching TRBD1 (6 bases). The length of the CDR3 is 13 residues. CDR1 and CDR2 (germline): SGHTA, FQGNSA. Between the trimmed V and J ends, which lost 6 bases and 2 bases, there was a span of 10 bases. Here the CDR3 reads CASSPDRNYGYTF. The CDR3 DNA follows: TGTGCCAGCAGTCCCGACAGGAACTATGGCTACACCTTC.

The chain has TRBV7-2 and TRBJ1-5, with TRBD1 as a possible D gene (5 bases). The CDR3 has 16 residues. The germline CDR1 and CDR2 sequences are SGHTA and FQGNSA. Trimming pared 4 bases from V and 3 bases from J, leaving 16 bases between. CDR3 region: CASSSNWAGSNQPQHF. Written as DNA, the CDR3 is TGTGCCAGCAGCTCGAACTGGGCAGGGTCCAATCAGCCCCAGCATTTT.

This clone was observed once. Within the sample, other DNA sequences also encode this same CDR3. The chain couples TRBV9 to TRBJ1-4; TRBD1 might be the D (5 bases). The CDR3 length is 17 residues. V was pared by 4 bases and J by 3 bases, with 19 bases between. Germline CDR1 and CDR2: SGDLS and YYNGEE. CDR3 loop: CASSPDGGRSANEKLFF. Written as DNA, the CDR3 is TGTGCCAGCAGCCCAGACGGGGGGAGGTCGGCTAATGAAAAACTGTTTTTT.

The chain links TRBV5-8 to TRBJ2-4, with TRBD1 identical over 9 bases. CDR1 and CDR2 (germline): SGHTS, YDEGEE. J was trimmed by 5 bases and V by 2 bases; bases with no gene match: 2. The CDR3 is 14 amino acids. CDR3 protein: CASSLRTGENIQYF. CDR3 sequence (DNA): TGTGCCAGCAGCTTAAGGACAGGGGAAAACATTCAGTACTTC.

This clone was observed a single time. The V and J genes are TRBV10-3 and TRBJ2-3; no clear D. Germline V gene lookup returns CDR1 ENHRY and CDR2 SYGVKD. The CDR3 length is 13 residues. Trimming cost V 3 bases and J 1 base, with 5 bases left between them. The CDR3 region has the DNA TGTGCCATCAGTGAACTGCGCACAGATACGCAGTATTTT. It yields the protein CAISELRTDTQYF.

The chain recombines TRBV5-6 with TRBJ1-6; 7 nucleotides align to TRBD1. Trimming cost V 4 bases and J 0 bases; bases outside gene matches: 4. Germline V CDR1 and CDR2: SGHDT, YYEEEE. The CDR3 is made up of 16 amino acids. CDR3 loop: CASSRQGSSYNSPLHF. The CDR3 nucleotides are TGTGCCAGCAGCCGACAGGGCAGCTCCTATAATTCACCCCTCCACTTT.

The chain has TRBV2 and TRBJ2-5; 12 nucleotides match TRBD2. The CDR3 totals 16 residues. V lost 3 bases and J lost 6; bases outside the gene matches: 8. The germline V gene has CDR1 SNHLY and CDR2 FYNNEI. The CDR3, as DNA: TGTGCCAGCAGTGATTTGCTAGCGGGGGGGCTAAAGACCCAGTACTTC. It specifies CASSDLLAGGLKTQYF.

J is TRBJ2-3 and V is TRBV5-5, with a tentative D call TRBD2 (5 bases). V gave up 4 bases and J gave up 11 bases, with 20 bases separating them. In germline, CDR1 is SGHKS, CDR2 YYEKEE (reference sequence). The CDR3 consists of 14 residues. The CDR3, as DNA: TGTGCCAGCAGCACGGAGGCTCGGCCGTTCGGGCAGTATTTT. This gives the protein CASSTEARPFGQYF. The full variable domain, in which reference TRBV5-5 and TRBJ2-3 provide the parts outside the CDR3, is DAGVTQSPTHLIKTRGQQVTLRCSPISGHKSVSWYQQVLGQGPQFIFQYYEKEERGRGNFPDRFSARQFPNYSSELNVNALLLGDSALYLCASSTEARPFGQYFGPGTRLTVL.

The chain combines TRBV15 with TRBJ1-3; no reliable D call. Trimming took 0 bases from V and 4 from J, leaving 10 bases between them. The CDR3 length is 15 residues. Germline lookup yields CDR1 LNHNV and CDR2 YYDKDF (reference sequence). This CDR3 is CATSRDRGIGNTIYF. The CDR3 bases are TGTGCCACCAGCAGAGATCGAGGGATCGGAAACACCATATATTTT.

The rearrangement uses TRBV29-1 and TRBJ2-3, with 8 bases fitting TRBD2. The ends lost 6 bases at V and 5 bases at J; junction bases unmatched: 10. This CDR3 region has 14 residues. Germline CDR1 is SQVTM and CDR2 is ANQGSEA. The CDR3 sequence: CSVIGAGGGDTQYF. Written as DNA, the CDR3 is TGCAGCGTGATAGGGGCGGGGGGCGGAGATACGCAGTATTTT.

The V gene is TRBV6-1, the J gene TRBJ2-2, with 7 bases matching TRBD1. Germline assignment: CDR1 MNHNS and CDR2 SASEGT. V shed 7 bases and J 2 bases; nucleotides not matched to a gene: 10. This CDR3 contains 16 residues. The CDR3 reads CASIDWDSLNTGELFF. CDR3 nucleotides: TGTGCCAGCATTGATTGGGACAGCTTAAACACCGGGGAGCTGTTTTTT.

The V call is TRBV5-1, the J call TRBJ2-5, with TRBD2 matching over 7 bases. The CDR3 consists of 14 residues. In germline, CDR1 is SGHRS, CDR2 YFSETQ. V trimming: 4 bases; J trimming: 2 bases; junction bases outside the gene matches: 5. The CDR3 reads CASSPSGLQETQYF. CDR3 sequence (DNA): TGCGCCAGCAGCCCTAGCGGACTGCAAGAGACCCAGTACTTC.

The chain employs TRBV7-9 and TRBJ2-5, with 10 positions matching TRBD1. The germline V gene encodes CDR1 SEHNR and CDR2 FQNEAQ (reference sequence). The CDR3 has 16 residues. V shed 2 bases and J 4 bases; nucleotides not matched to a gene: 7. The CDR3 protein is CASSLPAGTGAETQYF. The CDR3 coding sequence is TGTGCCAGCAGCTTACCGGCCGGGACAGGGGCAGAGACCCAGTACTTC.

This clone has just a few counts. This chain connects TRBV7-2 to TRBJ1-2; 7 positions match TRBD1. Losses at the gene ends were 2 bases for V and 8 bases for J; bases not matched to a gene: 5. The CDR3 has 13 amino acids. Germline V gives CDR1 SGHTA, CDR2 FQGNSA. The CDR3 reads CASSLKGAVGYTF. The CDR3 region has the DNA TGTGCCAGCAGCTTAAAGGGGGCTGTCGGCTACACCTTC.

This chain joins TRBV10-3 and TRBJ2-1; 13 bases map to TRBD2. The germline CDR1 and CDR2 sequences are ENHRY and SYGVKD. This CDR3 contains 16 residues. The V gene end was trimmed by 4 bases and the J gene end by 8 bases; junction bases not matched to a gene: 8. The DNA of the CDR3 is TGTGCCATCAGTGCCGCCGGACTAGCGGGGGTGGATGAGCAGTTCTTC. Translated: CAISAAGLAGVDEQFF.

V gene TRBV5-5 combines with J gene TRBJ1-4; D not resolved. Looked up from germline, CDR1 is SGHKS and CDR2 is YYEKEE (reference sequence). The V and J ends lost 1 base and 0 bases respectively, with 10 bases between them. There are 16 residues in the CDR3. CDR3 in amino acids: CASSLFPGSTNEKLFF. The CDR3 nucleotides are TGTGCCAGCAGCTTGTTCCCAGGCTCAACTAATGAAAAACTGTTTTTT.